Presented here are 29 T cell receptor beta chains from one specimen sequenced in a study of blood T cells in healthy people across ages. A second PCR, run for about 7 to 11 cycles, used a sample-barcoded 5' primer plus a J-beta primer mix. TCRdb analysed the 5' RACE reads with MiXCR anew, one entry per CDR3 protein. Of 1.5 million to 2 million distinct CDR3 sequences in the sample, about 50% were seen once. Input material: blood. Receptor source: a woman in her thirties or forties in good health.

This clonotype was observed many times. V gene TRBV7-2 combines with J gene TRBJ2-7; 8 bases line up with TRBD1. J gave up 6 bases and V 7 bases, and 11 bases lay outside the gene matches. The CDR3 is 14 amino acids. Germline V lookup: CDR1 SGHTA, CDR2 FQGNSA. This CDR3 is CASTPPGQVTEQYF. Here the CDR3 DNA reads TGTGCCAGCACCCCTCCGGGACAGGTAACCGAGCAGTACTTC.

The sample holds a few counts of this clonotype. CDR3 amino acids: CASSDGPQNIQYF. The CDR3, as DNA: TGTGCCAGCAGCGACGGGCCACAAAACATTCAGTACTTC. The rearrangement links TRBV7-2 to TRBJ2-4; D ambiguous. Germline V lookup: CDR1 SGHTA, CDR2 FQGNSA. CDR3 length equals 13 residues. With 5 bases removed from V and 5 bases from J, the gap between germline ends came to 10 bases.

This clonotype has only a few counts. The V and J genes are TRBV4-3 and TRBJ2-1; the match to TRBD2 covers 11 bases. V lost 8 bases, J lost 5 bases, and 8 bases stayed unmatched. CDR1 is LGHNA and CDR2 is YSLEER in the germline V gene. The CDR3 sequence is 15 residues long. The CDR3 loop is CASSSLAGANNEQFF. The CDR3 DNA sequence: TGCGCCAGCTCCTCACTAGCGGGGGCGAACAATGAGCAGTTCTTC.

The CDR3: CASSLDLPAPETQYF. In nucleotides, the CDR3 is TGCGCCAGCAGCTTGGACCTTCCCGCTCCAGAGACCCAGTACTTC. The V call is TRBV5-1, the J call TRBJ2-7; D gene ambiguous. The assigned J gene may be wrong: the sequence end matches TRBJ2-5 better. This CDR3 has 15 amino acids. Germline values: CDR1 SGHRS, CDR2 YFSETQ.

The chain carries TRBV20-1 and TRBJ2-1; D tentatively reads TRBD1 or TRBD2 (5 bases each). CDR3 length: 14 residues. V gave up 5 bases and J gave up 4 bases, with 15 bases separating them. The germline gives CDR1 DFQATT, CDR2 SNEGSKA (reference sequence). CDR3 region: CSAWDRGGYNEQFF. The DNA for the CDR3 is TGCAGTGCTTGGGACCGAGGAGGTTACAATGAGCAGTTCTTC.

CDR3 in amino acids: CSTERGESNEQFF. The CDR3, as DNA: TGCAGTACTGAGCGGGGGGAGTCCAATGAGCAGTTCTTC. The J gene is TRBJ2-1, the V gene TRBV20-1, with 9 bases lining up with TRBD2. The trim removed 8 bases at V and 6 bases at J, leaving 8 bases unmatched. This CDR3 spans 13 amino acids. In germline, CDR1 is DFQATT, CDR2 SNEGSKA (reference sequence).

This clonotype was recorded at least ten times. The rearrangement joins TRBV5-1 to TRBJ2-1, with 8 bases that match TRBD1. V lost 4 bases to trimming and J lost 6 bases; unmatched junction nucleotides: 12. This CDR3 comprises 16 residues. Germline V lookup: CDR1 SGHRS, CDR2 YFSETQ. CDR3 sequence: CASSPDGQGWSNEQFF. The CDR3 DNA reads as TGCGCCAGCAGCCCCGATGGACAGGGATGGTCCAATGAGCAGTTCTTC.

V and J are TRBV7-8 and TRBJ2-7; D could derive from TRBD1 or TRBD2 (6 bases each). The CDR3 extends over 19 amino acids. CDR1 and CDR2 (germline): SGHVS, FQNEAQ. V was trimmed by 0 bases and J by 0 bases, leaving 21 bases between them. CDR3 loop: CASSLAVGRGVPNSYEQYF. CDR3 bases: TGTGCCAGCAGCTTAGCGGTGGGTAGGGGGGTCCCAAACTCCTACGAGCAGTACTTC.

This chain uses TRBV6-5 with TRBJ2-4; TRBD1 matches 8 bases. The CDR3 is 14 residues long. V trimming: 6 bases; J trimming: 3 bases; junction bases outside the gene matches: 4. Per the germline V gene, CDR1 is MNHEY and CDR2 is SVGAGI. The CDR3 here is CASRDTGGKNIQYF. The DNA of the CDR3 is TGTGCCAGCAGGGATACAGGGGGCAAAAACATTCAGTACTTC.

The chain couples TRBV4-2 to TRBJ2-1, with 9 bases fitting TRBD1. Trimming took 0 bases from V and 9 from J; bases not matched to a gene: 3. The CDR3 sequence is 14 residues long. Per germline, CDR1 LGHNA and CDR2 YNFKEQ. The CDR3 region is CASSQDDRGSEQFF. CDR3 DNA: TGTGCCAGCAGCCAAGATGACAGGGGGAGTGAGCAGTTCTTC.

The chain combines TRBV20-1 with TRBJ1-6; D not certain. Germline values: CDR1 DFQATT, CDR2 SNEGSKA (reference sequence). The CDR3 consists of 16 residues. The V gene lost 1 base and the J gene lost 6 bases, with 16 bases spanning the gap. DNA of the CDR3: TGCAGTGCTAGAGGCCCTAACTGGAAAAGTAATTCACCCCTCCACTTT. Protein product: CSARGPNWKSNSPLHF.

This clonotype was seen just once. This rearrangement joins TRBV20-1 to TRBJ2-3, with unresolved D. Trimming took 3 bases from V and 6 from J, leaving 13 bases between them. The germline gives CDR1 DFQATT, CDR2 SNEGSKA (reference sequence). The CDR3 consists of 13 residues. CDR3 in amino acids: CSARETSMDTQYF. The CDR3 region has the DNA TGCAGTGCTAGGGAAACTTCGATGGATACGCAGTATTTT.

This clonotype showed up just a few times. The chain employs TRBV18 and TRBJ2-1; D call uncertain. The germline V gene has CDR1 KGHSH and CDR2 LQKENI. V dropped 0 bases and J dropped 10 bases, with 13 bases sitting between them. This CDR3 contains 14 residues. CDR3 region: CASSPPSRAREQFF. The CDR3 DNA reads TGTGCCAGCTCACCACCTTCTCGGGCGCGCGAGCAGTTCTTC.

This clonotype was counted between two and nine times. CDR3 nucleotide sequence: TGCAGCGTTGCAATGATCCAGTACCAAGAGACCCAGTACTTC. This codes for CSVAMIQYQETQYF. This rearrangement joins TRBV29-1 to TRBJ2-5; D gene unclear. Looked up from germline, CDR1 is SQVTM and CDR2 is ANQGSEA. This CDR3 spans 14 amino acids. Trimming took 4 bases from V and 0 from J, leaving 12 bases between them. Based on the CDR3 plus reference TRBV29-1 and TRBJ2-5, the full variable domain is SAVISQKPSRDICQRGTSLTIQCQVDSQVTMMFWYRQQPGQSLTLIATANQGSEATYESGFVIDKFPISRPNLTFSTLTVSNMSPEDSSIYLCSVAMIQYQETQYFGPGTRLLVL.

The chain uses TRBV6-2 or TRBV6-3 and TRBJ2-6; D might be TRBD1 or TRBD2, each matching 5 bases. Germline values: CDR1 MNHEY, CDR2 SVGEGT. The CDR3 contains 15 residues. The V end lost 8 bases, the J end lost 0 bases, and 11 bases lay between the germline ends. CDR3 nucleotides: TGTGCCAGCTTCGTGGGGGACTCTGGGGCCAACGTCCTGACTTTC. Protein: CASFVGDSGANVLTF.

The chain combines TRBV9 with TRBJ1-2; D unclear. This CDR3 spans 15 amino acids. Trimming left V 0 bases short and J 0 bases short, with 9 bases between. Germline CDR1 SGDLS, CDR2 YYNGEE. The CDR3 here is CASSVEGGANYGYTF. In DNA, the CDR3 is TGTGCCAGCAGCGTAGAAGGAGGAGCTAACTATGGCTACACCTTC.

CDR3 sequence reads: CASSDPGINEQFF. CDR3 bases: TGTGCCAGCAGTGATCCGGGAATCAATGAGCAGTTCTTC. The rearrangement links TRBV25-1 to TRBJ2-1, with a tentative D call TRBD2 (5 bases). Germline lookup yields CDR1 MGHDK and CDR2 SYGVNS. Trimming left V 3 bases short and J 6 bases short, with 9 bases between. The CDR3 consists of 13 residues.

The chain's CDR3 is CSASRRSGGTEAFF. CDR3 nucleotides: TGCAGTGCTAGTCGCCGGTCCGGTGGGACTGAAGCTTTCTTT. The chain carries TRBV20-1 and TRBJ1-1; D is ambiguous. Germline V lookup: CDR1 DFQATT, CDR2 SNEGSKA (reference sequence). The CDR3 loop spans 14 amino acids. The V end lost 3 bases, the J end lost 5 bases, and 16 bases lay between the germline ends.

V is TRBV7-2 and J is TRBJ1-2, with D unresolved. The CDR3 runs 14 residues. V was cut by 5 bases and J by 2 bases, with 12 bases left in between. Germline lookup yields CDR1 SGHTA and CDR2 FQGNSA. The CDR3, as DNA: TGTGCCAGCAGCGTAGTTTCCGGGAACTATGGCTACACCTTC. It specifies CASSVVSGNYGYTF.

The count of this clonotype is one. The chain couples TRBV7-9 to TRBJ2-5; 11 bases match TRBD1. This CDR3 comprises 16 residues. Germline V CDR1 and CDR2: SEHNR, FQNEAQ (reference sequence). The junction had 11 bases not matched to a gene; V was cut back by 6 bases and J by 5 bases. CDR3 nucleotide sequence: TGTGCCAGCAGAGTCTCCGGGACAGGGGGGTCGGAGACCCAGTACTTC. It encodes CASRVSGTGGSETQYF.

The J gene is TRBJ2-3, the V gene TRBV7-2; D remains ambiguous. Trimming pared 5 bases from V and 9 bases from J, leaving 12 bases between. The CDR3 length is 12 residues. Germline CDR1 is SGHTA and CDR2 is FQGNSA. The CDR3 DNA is TGTGCCAGCAGCCCGAACAGTTTAACGCAGTATTTT. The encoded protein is CASSPNSLTQYF.

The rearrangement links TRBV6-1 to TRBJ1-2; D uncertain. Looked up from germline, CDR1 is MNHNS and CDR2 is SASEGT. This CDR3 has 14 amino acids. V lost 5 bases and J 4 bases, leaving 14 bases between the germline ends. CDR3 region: CASSPLGAVYGYTF. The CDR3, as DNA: TGTGCCAGCAGTCCCCTAGGAGCAGTCTATGGCTACACCTTC.

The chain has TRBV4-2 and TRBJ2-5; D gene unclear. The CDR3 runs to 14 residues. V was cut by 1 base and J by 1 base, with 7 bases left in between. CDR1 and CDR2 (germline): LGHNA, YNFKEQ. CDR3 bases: TGTGCCAGCAGCCAAGGAGAGCCCCAAGAGACCCAGTACTTC. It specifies CASSQGEPQETQYF.

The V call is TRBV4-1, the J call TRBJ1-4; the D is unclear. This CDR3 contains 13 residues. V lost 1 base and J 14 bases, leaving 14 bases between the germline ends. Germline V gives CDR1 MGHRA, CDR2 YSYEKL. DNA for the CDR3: TGCGCCAGCAGCCAAGTTAACGTGGCTTGGCTGTTTTTT. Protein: CASSQVNVAWLFF.

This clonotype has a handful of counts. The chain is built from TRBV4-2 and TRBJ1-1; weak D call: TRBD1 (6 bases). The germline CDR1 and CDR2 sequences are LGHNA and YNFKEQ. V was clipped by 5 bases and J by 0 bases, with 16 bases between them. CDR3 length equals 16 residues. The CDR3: CASSGNLDSLNTEAFF. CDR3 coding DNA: TGTGCCAGCAGCGGGAACCTGGACAGTCTGAACACTGAAGCTTTCTTT.

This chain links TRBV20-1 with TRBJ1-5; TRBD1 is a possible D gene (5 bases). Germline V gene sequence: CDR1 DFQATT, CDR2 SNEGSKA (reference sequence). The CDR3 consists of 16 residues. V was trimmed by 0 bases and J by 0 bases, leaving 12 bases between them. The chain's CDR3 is CSARDPRRDSNQPQHF. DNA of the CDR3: TGCAGTGCTAGAGATCCGCGCAGGGATAGCAATCAGCCCCAGCATTTT.

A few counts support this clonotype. CDR3 region: CASSLGTTYTGELFF. The CDR3 nucleotides are TGTGCCAGCAGCTTAGGGACTACATACACCGGGGAGCTGTTTTTT. The chain recombines TRBV7-2 with TRBJ2-2; D may be TRBD2 (6 bases). Trimming shortened V by 1 base and J by 3 bases, and 9 bases separated the two germline ends. Germline V lookup: CDR1 SGHTA, CDR2 FQGNSA. The CDR3 contains 15 residues.

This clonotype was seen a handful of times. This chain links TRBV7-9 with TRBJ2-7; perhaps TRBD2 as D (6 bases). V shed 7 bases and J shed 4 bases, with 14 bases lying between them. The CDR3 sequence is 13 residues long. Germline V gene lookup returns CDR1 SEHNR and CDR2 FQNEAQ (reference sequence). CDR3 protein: CASNRDSSYEQYF. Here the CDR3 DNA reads TGTGCCAGCAACCGGGACTCGTCGTACGAGCAGTACTTC.

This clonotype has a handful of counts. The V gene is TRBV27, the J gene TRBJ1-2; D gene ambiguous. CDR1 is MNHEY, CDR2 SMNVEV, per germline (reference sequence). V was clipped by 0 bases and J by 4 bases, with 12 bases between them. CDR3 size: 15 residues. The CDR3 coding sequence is TGTGCCAGCAGTTTATCGATAGGAGAAGTCTATGGCTACACCTTC. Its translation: CASSLSIGEVYGYTF.